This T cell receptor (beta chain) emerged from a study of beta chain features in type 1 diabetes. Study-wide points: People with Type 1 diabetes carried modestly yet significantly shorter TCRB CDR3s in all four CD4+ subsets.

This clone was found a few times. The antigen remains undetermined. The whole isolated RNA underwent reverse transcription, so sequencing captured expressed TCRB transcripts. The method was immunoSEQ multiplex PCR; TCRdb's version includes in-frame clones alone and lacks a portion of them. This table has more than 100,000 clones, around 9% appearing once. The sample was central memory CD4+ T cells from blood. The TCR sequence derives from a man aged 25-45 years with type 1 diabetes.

The CDR3 DNA sequence: TGTGCCAGCTCAAGCAGGGTTTTTAACTATGGCTACACCTTC. This translates into CASSSRVFNYGYTF. The genes are TRBV18 and TRBJ1-2; weak D call: TRBD1 (5 bases). Germline V lookup: CDR1 KGHSH, CDR2 LQKENI. This CDR3 has 14 amino acids. The germline V and J ends were trimmed by 5 bases and 1 base, with 11 bases remaining between them.